Listed here is a single TCR beta chain. Antigen unknown. This PCR relied on a set of 60 Vbeta primers and 13 Jbeta primers. Libraries were prepared by immunoSEQ multiplex PCR; TCRdb keeps only in-frame clonotypes and omits some of them. This table holds approximately 100,000 clones, roughly 76% found once. CDR1 is SNHLY and CDR2 is FYNNEI in the germline V gene. There are 15 residues in the CDR3. Trimming removed 4 bases from V and 2 bases from J, with 12 bases in between. The sample is drawn from a study of cytomegalovirus exposure and HLA in healthy donors. Notes on the study in general: With further analysis later on, most CMV-associated TCR beta chains appeared HLA-restricted.

Sequencing used PBMCs. The chain is built from TRBV2 and TRBJ1-5; D is unclear. This receptor was obtained from a woman aged 35 to 49 in good health and CMV-seropositive. The CDR3 sequence: CASSGEGAGNQPQHF. DNA for the CDR3: TGTGCCAGCAGTGGCGAGGGCGCGGGCAATCAGCCCCAGCATTTT.